These 21 T cell receptor beta chains were sequenced from one sample in a study of blood T cell repertoires in COVID-19. Repertoires were generated with immunoSEQ multiplex PCR, while TCRdb's copy carries only in-frame clones and drops some. The data show approximately 300,000 clones, roughly 82% seen once. The specimen sequenced was peripheral blood. The receptors were gathered from a woman aged 45 to 65 with acute or convalescent COVID-19.

The chain employs TRBV15 and TRBJ2-1; 8 bases fit TRBD2. CDR1 is LNHNV, CDR2 YYDKDF, per germline (reference sequence). V dropped 1 base and J dropped 6; count of bases not matched to a gene: 8. CDR3 size: 16 residues. The CDR3 DNA reads as TGTGCCACCAGCAGAGCGGATAGCGGGATTCTCAATGAGCAGTTCTTC. Protein: CATSRADSGILNEQFF.

The V and J genes are TRBV29-1 and TRBJ2-2; 7 positions agree with TRBD2. Per germline, CDR1 SQVTM and CDR2 ANQGSEA. The CDR3 is made up of 13 amino acids. V was pared by 4 bases and J by 1 base, with 0 bases of the junction left unmatched. CDR3 nucleotide sequence: TGCAGCGTTGGGACTAGGAACACCGGGGAGCTGTTTTTT. This sequence encodes CSVGTRNTGELFF.

The chain combines TRBV27 with TRBJ2-3; TRBD2 matches at 10 bases. The CDR3 runs 15 residues. Germline CDR1 MNHEY, CDR2 SMNVEV (reference sequence). J was trimmed by 1 base and V by 7 bases; bases with no gene match: 5. The CDR3, as DNA: TGTGCCAGCACCCCAGCGGGAGGGCGCACAGATACGCAGTATTTT. Its protein is CASTPAGGRTDTQYF.

J is TRBJ1-2 and V is TRBV28; D is unclear. V was pared by 2 bases and J by 8 bases, with 15 bases between. The CDR3 contains 14 residues. The germline gives CDR1 MDHEN, CDR2 SYDVKM. CDR3 sequence: CASSLPRENGGYTF. Written as DNA, the CDR3 is TGTGCCAGCAGTTTACCCCGGGAAAACGGAGGCTACACCTTC.

This sequence joins TRBV27 and TRBJ1-2, with 7 bases that match TRBD1. V dropped 6 bases and J dropped 2; count of bases not matched to a gene: 6. This CDR3 is built from 14 residues. Germline CDR1 reads MNHEY; CDR2 reads SMNVEV (reference sequence). The CDR3 bases are TGTGCCAGCAGCTCAATGACAGGGAACTATGGCTACACCTTC. Protein: CASSSMTGNYGYTF.

This chain uses TRBV19 with TRBJ1-2; TRBD1 matches at 8 bases. CDR1 LNHDA and CDR2 SQIVND come from the germline V gene (reference sequence). The CDR3 has 15 residues. V dropped 5 bases and J dropped 3; count of bases not matched to a gene: 8. CDR3 nucleotides: TGTGCCAGTAGTCTGCGGACAGGGTGGGACTATGGCTACACCTTC. Amino acids: CASSLRTGWDYGYTF.

The chain employs TRBV24-1 and TRBJ2-1, with 11 bases matching TRBD2. Germline assignment: CDR1 KGHDR and CDR2 SFDVKD. The CDR3 contains 15 residues. V dropped 7 bases and J dropped 7; count of bases not matched to a gene: 8. CDR3 sequence: CATRNSGRAPNEQFF. CDR3 bases: TGTGCCACCAGGAATAGCGGGAGGGCCCCTAATGAGCAGTTCTTC.

The chain links TRBV9 to TRBJ1-6, with D maybe TRBD1 (5 bases). This CDR3 comprises 18 residues. V lost 4 bases and J lost 0, with 17 bases in between. Germline-derived CDR1 and CDR2 are SGDLS and YYNGEE. CDR3 in amino acids: CASSPGPITSSYNSPLHF. As DNA, the CDR3 is TGTGCCAGCAGCCCAGGGCCTATAACCAGCTCCTATAATTCACCCCTCCACTTT. The full variable domain, completed using reference TRBV9 and TRBJ1-6, is DSGVTQTPKHLITATGQRVTLRCSPRSGDLSVYWYQQSLDQGLQFLIQYYNGEERAKGNILERFSAQQFPDLHSELNLSSLELGDSALYFCASSPGPITSSYNSPLHFGNGTRLTVT.

The J gene is TRBJ1-1, the V gene TRBV7-9, with 7 bases aligning to TRBD1. Losses at the gene ends were 4 bases for V and 2 bases for J; bases not matched to a gene: 7. This CDR3 region has 15 residues. Per germline, CDR1 SEHNR and CDR2 FQNEAQ (reference sequence). The CDR3 sequence: CASSYPGQHNTEAFF. CDR3 in DNA: TGTGCCAGCAGCTACCCGGGACAGCATAACACTGAAGCTTTCTTT.

The chain uses TRBV7-3 and TRBJ1-2, with D perhaps matching TRBD1 (6 bases). Germline V gene sequence: CDR1 SGHTA, CDR2 FQGTGA. The CDR3 loop spans 16 amino acids. Trimming removed 0 bases from V and 4 bases from J, with 15 bases in between. The CDR3 region is CASSLTASGDGYGYTF. In DNA form, the CDR3 reads TGTGCCAGCAGCTTAACGGCGTCAGGGGATGGCTATGGCTACACCTTC.

The chain links TRBV19 to TRBJ2-7; 9 nucleotides agree with TRBD1. Trimming at V came to 11 bases and at J to 3 bases, leaving 20 bases not matched to a gene. Germline-derived CDR1 and CDR2 are LNHDA and SQIVND (reference sequence). The CDR3 has 17 residues. CDR3 coding DNA: TGTGCCCGAGAAAGGGAGACAGGGGGAGTTTCCGGCTACGAGCAGTACTTC. Its translation is CARERETGGVSGYEQYF.

The chain is built from TRBV19 and TRBJ1-3; D not certain. The CDR3 loop spans 14 amino acids. Looked up from germline, CDR1 is LNHDA and CDR2 is SQIVND (reference sequence). Trimming took off 6 bases at V and 2 bases at J, with 11 bases between the two ends. CDR3 DNA: TGTGCCAGTAGGCGCCCAAACGCTGGAAACACCATATATTTT. Its protein product is CASRRPNAGNTIYF.

J is TRBJ2-5 and V is TRBV5-1, with 11 bases aligning to TRBD2. The V segment lost 6 bases and the J segment 2 bases; nucleotides outside the gene matches: 3. CDR3 length: 14 amino acids. Germline loops: CDR1 SGHRS, CDR2 YFSETQ. The DNA of the CDR3 is TGCGCCAGCACTCTAGCGGGAGGACAAGAGACCCAGTACTTC. Translation: CASTLAGGQETQYF.

This rearrangement joins TRBV19 to TRBJ1-4; TRBD1 aligns across 7 bases. Germline V gene sequence: CDR1 LNHDA, CDR2 SQIVND (reference sequence). The V and J ends lost 6 bases and 8 bases, in that order; junction bases with no gene match: 9. There are 14 residues in the CDR3. The CDR3, as DNA: TGTGCCAGTAGCCAAGGGGGCTCGGGGGAAAAACTGTTTTTT. Translating gives CASSQGGSGEKLFF.

The chain uses TRBV3-1 (or the pseudogene TRBV3-2) and TRBJ2-7; 9 bases match TRBD2. V shed 1 base, J shed 3 bases, and the junction held 4 bases outside the gene matches. The CDR3 runs 15 residues. Germline CDR1 and CDR2: LGHDT and YNNKEL (reference sequence). CDR3: CASSQGLAGIYEQYF. The CDR3, as DNA: TGTGCCAGCAGCCAAGGCCTAGCGGGAATCTACGAGCAGTACTTC.

The CDR3 coding sequence is TGCGCCAGCAGCTTGAGCGGGGGGAGCTCCTACGAGCAGTACTTC. Translation: CASSLSGGSSYEQYF. This rearrangement joins TRBV5-1 to TRBJ2-7; 9 nucleotides align to TRBD2. Germline CDR1 and CDR2: SGHRS and YFSETQ. The CDR3 runs to 15 residues. Trimming cost V 1 base and J 0 bases; bases outside gene matches: 2. Combining the CDR3 with reference TRBV5-1 and TRBJ2-7 gives the whole variable domain KAGVTQTPRYLIKTRGQQVTLSCSPISGHRSVSWYQQTPGQGLQFLFEYFSETQRNKGNFPGRFSGRQFSNSRSEMNVSTLELGDSALYLCASSLSGGSSYEQYFGPGTRLTVT.

V and J are TRBV7-3 and TRBJ2-7; 7 bases fit TRBD1. The V gene end was trimmed by 2 bases and the J gene end by 6 bases; junction bases not matched to a gene: 4. The germline V gene has CDR1 SGHTA and CDR2 FQGTGA. There are 13 residues in the CDR3. As DNA, the CDR3 is TGTGCCAGCAGCTTAGACAGGGTTTCCGAGCAGTACTTC. This encodes CASSLDRVSEQYF.

This rearrangement joins TRBV12-3 or TRBV12-4 to TRBJ2-7; 8 positions match TRBD1. The CDR3 has 12 amino acids. V shed 6 bases and J 6 bases; nucleotides not matched to a gene: 4. The CDR3 bases are TGTGCCAGCAGCCGCGACAGGGGCGAGCAGTACTTC. Translating it yields CASSRDRGEQYF.

This chain joins TRBV5-1 and TRBJ1-2, with 7 nucleotides matching TRBD1. With 0 bases clipped from V and 4 bases from J, the junction kept 6 bases outside the gene matches. This CDR3 has 15 residues. Germline V CDR1 and CDR2: SGHRS, YFSETQ. In DNA, the CDR3 is TGCGCCAGCAGCTTGGGACAGGGTAGAGGCTATGGCTACACCTTC. Protein: CASSLGQGRGYGYTF.

The rearrangement links TRBV29-1 to TRBJ1-1; D unclear. V lost 4 bases and J lost 3, with 12 bases in between. This CDR3 region has 13 residues. Germline V gene lookup returns CDR1 SQVTM and CDR2 ANQGSEA. CDR3 residues: CSVGTAGDTEAFF. CDR3 nucleotide sequence: TGCAGCGTTGGAACGGCTGGAGACACTGAAGCTTTCTTT.

The chain links TRBV5-8 to TRBJ1-1, with D perhaps TRBD1 (5 bases). With 7 bases removed from V and 0 bases from J, the gap between germline ends came to 13 bases. This CDR3 region has 14 residues. CDR1 SGHTS and CDR2 YDEGEE come from the germline V gene. CDR3 bases: TGTGCCAGCGGGGCGGAACCCTTGAACACTGAAGCTTTCTTT. Amino acid sequence: CASGAEPLNTEAFF. Full variable domain (missing parts from reference TRBV5-8 and TRBJ1-1): EAGVTQSPTHLIKTRGQQATLRCSPISGHTSVYWYQQALGLGLQFLLWYDEGEERNRGNFPPRFSGRQFPNYSSELNVNALELEDSALYLCASGAEPLNTEAFFGQGTRLTVV.